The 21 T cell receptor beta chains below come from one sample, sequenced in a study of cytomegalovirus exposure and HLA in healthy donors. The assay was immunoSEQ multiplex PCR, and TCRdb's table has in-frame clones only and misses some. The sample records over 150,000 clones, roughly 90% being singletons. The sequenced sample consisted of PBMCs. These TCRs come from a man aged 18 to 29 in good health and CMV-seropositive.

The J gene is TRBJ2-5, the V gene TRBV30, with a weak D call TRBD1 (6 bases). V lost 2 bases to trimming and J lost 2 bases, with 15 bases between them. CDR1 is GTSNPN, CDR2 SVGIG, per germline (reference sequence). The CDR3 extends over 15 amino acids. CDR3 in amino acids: CAWSSPEGGQETQYF. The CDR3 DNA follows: TGTGCCTGGAGTTCTCCCGAAGGGGGTCAAGAGACCCAGTACTTC.

This CDR3 reads CASSGRDRERETQYF. Here the CDR3 DNA reads TGTGCCAGCAGCGGGCGGGACAGGGAGCGGGAGACCCAGTACTTC. This chain joins TRBV7-6 and TRBJ2-5; TRBD1 agrees at 9 bases. V dropped 5 bases and J dropped 5; count of bases not matched to a gene: 9. This CDR3 contains 15 residues. The germline V gene has CDR1 SGHVS and CDR2 FNYEAQ.

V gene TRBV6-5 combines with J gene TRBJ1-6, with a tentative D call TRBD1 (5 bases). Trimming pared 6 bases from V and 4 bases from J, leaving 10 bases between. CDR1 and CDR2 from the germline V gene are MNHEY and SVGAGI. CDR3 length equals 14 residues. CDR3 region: CASRRQTYNSPLHF. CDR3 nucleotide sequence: TGTGCCAGCAGGCGACAGACTTATAATTCACCCCTCCACTTT.

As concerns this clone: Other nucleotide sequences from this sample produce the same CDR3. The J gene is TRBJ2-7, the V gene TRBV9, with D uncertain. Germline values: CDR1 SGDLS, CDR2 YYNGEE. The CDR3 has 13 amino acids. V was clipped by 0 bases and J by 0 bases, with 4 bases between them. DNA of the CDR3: TGTGCCAGCAGCGTAGGGCTCTCCTACGAGCAGTACTTC. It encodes CASSVGLSYEQYF.

The CDR3 spells CASSLDGTGLEQYF. DNA of the CDR3: TGTGCCAGCAGCTTAGACGGGACTGGACTCGAGCAGTACTTC. The chain joins TRBV7-2 to TRBJ2-7; possible D gene TRBD2, 6 bases. Trimming cost V 1 base and J 6 bases, with 13 bases left between them. The CDR3 consists of 14 residues. CDR1 and CDR2 from the germline V gene are SGHTA and FQGNSA.

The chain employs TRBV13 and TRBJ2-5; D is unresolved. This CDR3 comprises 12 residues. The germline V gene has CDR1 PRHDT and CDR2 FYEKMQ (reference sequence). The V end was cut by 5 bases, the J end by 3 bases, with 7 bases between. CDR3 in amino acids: CASSTTKETQYF. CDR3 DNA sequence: TGTGCCAGCAGCACAACAAAAGAGACCCAGTACTTC.

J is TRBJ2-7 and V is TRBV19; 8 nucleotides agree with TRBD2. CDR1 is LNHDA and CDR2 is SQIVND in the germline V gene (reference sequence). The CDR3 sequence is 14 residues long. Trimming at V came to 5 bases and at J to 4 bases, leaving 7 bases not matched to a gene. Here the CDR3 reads CASSSASGWYEQYF. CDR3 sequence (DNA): TGTGCCAGTAGTTCGGCTAGCGGGTGGTACGAGCAGTACTTC.

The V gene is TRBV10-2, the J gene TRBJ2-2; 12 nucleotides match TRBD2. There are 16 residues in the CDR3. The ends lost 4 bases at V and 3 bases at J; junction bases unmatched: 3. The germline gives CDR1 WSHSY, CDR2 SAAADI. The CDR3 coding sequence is TGCGCCAGCAGTGGACTAGCGGGGGAAGACACCGGGGAGCTGTTTTTT. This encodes CASSGLAGEDTGELFF.

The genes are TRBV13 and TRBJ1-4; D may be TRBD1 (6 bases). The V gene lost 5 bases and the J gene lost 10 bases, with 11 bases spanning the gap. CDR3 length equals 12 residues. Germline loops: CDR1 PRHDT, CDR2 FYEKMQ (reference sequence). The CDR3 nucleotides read TGTGCCAGCAGCGACAGGATTGGAAAACTGTTTTTT. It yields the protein CASSDRIGKLFF.

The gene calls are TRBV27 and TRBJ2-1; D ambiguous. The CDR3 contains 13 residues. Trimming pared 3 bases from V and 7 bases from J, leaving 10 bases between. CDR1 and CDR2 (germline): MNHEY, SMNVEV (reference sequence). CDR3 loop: CASSFQSWNEQFF. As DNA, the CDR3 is TGTGCCAGCAGTTTCCAGTCATGGAATGAGCAGTTCTTC.

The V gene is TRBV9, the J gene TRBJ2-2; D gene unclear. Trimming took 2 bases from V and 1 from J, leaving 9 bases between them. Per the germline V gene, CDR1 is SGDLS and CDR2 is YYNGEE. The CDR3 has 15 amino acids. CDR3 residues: CASSVETRNTGELFF. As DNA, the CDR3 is TGTGCCAGCAGCGTGGAGACTCGGAACACCGGGGAGCTGTTTTTT. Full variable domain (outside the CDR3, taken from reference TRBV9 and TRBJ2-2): DSGVTQTPKHLITATGQRVTLRCSPRSGDLSVYWYQQSLDQGLQFLIQYYNGEERAKGNILERFSAQQFPDLHSELNLSSLELGDSALYFCASSVETRNTGELFFGEGSRLTVL.

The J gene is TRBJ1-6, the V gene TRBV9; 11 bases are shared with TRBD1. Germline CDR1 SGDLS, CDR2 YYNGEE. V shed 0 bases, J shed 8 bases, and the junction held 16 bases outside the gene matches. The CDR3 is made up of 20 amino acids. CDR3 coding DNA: TGTGCCAGCAGCGTAGGGCCTCCCGGGACAGGGGGAAGTTGGGATTCACCCCTCCACTTT. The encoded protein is CASSVGPPGTGGSWDSPLHF.

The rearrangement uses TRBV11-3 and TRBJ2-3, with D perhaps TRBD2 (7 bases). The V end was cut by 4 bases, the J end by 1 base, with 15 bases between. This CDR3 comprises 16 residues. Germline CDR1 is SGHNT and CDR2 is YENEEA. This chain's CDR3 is CASSSGGRTRTDTQYF. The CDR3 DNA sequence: TGTGCCAGCAGCTCGGGGGGCCGGACCCGCACAGATACGCAGTATTTT.

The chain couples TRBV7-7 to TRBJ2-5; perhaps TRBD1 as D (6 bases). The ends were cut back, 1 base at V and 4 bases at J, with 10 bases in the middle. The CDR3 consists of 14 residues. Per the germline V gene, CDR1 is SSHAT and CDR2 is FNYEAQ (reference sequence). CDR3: CASSLDRVGETQYF. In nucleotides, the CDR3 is TGTGCCAGCAGCTTAGACAGGGTGGGAGAGACCCAGTACTTC.

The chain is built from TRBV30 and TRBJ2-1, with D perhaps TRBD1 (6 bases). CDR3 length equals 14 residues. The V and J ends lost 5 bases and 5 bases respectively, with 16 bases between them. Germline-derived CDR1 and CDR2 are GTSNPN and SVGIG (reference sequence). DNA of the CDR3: TGTGCCTGGTCCCACAAGAACAGGGACAATGAGCAGTTCTTC. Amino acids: CAWSHKNRDNEQFF. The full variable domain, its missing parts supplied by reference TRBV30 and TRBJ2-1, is SQTIHQWPATLVQPVGSPLSLECTVEGTSNPNLYWYRQAAGRGLQLLFYSVGIGQISSEVPQNLSASRPQDRQFILSSKKLLLSDSGFYLCAWSHKNRDNEQFFGPGTRLTVL.

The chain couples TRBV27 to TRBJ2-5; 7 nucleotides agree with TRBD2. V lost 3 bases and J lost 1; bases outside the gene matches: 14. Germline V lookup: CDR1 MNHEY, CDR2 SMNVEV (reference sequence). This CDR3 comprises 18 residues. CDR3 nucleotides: TGTGCCAGCAGTTTCGTAACAGCGGGACGGATCTTCCAAGAGACCCAGTACTTC. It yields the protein CASSFVTAGRIFQETQYF.

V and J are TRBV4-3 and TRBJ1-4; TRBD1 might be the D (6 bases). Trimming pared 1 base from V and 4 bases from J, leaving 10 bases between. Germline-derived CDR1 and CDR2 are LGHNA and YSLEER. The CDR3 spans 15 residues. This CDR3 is CASSQASRGNEKLFF. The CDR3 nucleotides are TGCGCCAGCAGCCAAGCTTCCAGGGGTAATGAAAAACTGTTTTTT.

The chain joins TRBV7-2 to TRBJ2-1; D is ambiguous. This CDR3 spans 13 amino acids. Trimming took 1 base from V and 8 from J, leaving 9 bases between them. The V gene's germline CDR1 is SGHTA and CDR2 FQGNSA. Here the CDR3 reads CASSLDSSYEQFF. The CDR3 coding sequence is TGTGCCAGCAGCTTAGACTCTAGTTATGAGCAGTTCTTC.

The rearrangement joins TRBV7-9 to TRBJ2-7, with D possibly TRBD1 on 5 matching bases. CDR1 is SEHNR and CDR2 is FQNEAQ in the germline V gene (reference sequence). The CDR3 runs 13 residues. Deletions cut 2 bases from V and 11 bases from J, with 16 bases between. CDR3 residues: CASSLKGVGEEYF. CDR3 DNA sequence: TGTGCCAGCAGCTTAAAAGGGGTTGGAGAGGAGTACTTC.

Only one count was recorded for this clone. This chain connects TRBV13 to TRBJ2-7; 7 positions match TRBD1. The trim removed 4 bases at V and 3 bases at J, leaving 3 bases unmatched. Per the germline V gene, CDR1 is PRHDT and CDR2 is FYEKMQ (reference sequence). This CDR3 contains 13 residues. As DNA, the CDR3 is TGTGCCAGCAGCTCTTGGGACAGCTACGAGCAGTACTTC. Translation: CASSSWDSYEQYF.

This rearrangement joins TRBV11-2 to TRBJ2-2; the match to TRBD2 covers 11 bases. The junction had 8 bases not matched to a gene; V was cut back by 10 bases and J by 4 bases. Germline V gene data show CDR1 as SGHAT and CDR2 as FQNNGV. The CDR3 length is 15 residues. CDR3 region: CATHRLAGPTGELFF. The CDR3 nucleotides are TGTGCCACGCACCGACTAGCGGGGCCCACCGGGGAGCTGTTTTTT.